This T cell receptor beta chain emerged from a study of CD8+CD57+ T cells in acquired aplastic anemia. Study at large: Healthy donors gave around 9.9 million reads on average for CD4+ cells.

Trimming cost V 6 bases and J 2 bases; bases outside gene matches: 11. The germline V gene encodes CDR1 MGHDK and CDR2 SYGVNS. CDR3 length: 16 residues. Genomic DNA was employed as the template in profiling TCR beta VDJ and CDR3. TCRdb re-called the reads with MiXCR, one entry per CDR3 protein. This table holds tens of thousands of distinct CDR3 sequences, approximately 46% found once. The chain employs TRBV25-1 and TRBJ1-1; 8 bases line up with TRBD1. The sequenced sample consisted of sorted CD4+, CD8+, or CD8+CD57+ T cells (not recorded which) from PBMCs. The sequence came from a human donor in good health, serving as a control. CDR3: CASRGDRGWGNTEAFF. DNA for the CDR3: TGTGCCAGCAGGGGAGACAGGGGATGGGGTAACACTGAAGCTTTCTTT.